This T cell receptor beta chain stems from a study of cytomegalovirus exposure and HLA in healthy donors. Overall study: Caucasian-associated ancestry cluster membership applied to just over 80% of 398 genotyped donors. Study results and limitations: A later analysis reportedly found that, within productive TCRs, an Asian-associated ancestry cluster had fewer N-insertions than the mean observed across the roughly 700 donors. Highly shared variants forming one cluster were likely a sequencing artifact. Per published reports, the classifier diagnosed cytomegalovirus status with high specificity and sensitivity.

CDR3 length: 15 amino acids. The V and J ends lost 6 bases and 5 bases, in that order; junction bases with no gene match: 8. CDR1 and CDR2 from the germline V gene are MNHEY and SVGAGI. On this clone: Its target is not known.

The PCR contained 60 Vbeta and 13 Jbeta primers. Clones were sequenced by immunoSEQ multiplex PCR, and TCRdb holds only the in-frame ones, with some missing. The profile shows roughly 130,000 clones, about 73% of them singletons. The chain joins TRBV6-5 to TRBJ1-5; 9 bases match TRBD1. The TCR originated in a woman aged 50 to 60 in good health and CMV-seropositive. The sample was PBMCs. Here the CDR3 DNA reads TGTGCCAGCAGACGGGGACAGGGAGGCGATCAGCCCCAGCATTTT. Protein product: CASRRGQGGDQPQHF.